The clone carrying this T cell receptor beta chain was seen repeatedly, ten times or more. In TCRdb, the 5' RACE reads were re-called with MiXCR into one record per CDR3 protein. This table holds some 55,000 distinct CDR3 sequences, 10% to 15% found once. The data derive from a study of early T cells in non-severe SARS-CoV-2 infection. The junction had 3 bases not matched to a gene; V was cut back by 5 bases and J by 6 bases. Germline values: CDR1 MNHEY, CDR2 SVGAGI. The CDR3 loop spans 13 amino acids. This chain connects TRBV6-5 to TRBJ1-5, with 8 bases aligning to TRBD1. The clonotype comes from an adult who was a healthcare worker with PCR-confirmed SARS-CoV-2 infection or an uninfected control (not recorded which). The sample comprised whole blood. The CDR3, as DNA: TGTGCCAGCAGTAAGGACAGGGTTCAGCCCCAGCATTTT. Its protein product is CASSKDRVQPQHF.